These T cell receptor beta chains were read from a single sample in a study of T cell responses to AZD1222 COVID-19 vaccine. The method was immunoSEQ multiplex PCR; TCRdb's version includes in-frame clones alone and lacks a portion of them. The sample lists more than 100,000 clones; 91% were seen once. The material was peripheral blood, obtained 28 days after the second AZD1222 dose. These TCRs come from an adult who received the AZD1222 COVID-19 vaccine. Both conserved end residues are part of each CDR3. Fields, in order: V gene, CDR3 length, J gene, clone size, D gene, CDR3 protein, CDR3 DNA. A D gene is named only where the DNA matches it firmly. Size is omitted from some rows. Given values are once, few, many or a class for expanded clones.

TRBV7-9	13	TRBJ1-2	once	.	CASSLRTHDGYTF	TGTGCCAGCAGCTTACGGACCCACGATGGCTACACCTTC
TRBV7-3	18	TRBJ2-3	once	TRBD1	CASSLRLGTGGSTDTQYF	TGTGCCAGCAGCTTACGGTTGGGGACAGGGGGCAGCACAGATACGCAGTATTTT
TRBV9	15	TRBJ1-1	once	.	CASSVEGGGNTEAFF	TGTGCCAGCAGCGTAGAGGGGGGAGGGAACACTGAAGCTTTCTTT
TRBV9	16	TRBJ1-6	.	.	CASSPRSGTSNSPLHF	TGTGCCAGCAGCCCTAGGTCGGGGACATCTAATTCACCCCTCCACTTT
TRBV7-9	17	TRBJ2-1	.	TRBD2	CASSYYSSGRGTDEQFF	TGTGCCAGCAGCTACTATTCTAGCGGGAGGGGTACGGATGAGCAGTTCTTC
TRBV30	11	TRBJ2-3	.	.	CAWSRRDTQYF	TGTGCCTGGAGTAGACGGGATACGCAGTATTTT
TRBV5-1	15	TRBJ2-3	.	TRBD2	CASSLEAGGPGTQYF	TGCGCCAGCAGCTTGGAAGCGGGGGGGCCGGGGACGCAGTATTTT
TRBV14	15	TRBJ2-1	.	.	CASSPRPLGLNEQFF	TGTGCCAGCAGCCCCAGGCCCTTGGGACTGAATGAGCAGTTCTTC
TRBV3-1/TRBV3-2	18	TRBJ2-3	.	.	CASSQEPWGRYSTDTQYF	TGTGCCAGCAGCCAAGAACCGTGGGGCCGCTATAGCACAGATACGCAGTATTTT
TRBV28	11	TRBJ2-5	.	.	CASSRQETQYF	TGTGCCAGCAGCCGCCAAGAGACCCAGTACTTC
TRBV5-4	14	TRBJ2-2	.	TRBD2	CASSSGGLTGELFF	TGTGCCAGCAGCTCGGGGGGGCTCACCGGGGAGCTGTTTTTT
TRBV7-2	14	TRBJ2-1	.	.	CASSFGQWNNEQFF	TGTGCCAGCAGCTTCGGACAGTGGAACAATGAGCAGTTCTTC
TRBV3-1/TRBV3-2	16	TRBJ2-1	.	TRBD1	CASSLGTGGRRDEQFF	TGTGCCAGCAGCCTCGGGACAGGGGGCCGGAGAGATGAGCAGTTCTTC
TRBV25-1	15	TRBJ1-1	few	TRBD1	CASSFSGGAWTEAFF	TGTGCCAGCAGCTTCTCAGGGGGCGCATGGACTGAAGCTTTCTTT
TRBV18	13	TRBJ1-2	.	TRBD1	CASSRGQGTGYTF	TGTGCCAGCTCACGGGGACAGGGAACTGGCTACACCTTC
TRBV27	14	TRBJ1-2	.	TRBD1	CASSAGQGVYGYTF	TGTGCCAGCAGTGCGGGACAGGGGGTCTATGGCTACACCTTC
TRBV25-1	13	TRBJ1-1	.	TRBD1	CASHDRVGTEAFF	TGTGCCAGCCACGACAGGGTCGGAACTGAAGCTTTCTTT
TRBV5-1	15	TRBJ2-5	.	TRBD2	CASSLLAGLQETQYF	TGCGCCAGCAGCTTACTAGCGGGCCTCCAAGAGACCCAGTACTTC
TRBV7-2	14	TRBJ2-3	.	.	CASTGRLLTDTQYF	TGTGCCAGCACCGGACGGCTACTCACAGATACGCAGTATTTT
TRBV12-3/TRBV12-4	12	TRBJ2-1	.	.	CASSRSTNEQFF	TGTGCCAGCAGTAGAAGTACTAATGAGCAGTTCTTC
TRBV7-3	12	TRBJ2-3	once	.	CASSPPTDTQYF	TGTGCCAGCAGCCCCCCCACAGATACGCAGTATTTT
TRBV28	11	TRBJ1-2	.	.	CASSLRTGYTF	TGTGCCAGCAGCCTCCGGACGGGCTACACCTTC
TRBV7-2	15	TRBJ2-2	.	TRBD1	CASSPWDRGSGELFF	TGTGCCAGCAGCCCCTGGGACAGGGGGAGCGGGGAGCTGTTTTTT
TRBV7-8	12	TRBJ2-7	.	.	CASGKGTYEQYF	TGTGCCAGCGGCAAGGGTACCTACGAGCAGTACTTC
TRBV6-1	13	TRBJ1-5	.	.	CASSESGNQPQHF	TGTGCCAGCAGTGAATCTGGGAATCAGCCCCAGCATTTT
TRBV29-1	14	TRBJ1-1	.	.	CSVDQGGVGTEAFF	TGCAGCGTTGACCAGGGAGGTGTAGGCACTGAAGCTTTCTTT
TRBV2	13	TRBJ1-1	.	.	CASSWTENTEAFF	TGTGCCAGCAGTTGGACAGAGAACACTGAAGCTTTCTTT